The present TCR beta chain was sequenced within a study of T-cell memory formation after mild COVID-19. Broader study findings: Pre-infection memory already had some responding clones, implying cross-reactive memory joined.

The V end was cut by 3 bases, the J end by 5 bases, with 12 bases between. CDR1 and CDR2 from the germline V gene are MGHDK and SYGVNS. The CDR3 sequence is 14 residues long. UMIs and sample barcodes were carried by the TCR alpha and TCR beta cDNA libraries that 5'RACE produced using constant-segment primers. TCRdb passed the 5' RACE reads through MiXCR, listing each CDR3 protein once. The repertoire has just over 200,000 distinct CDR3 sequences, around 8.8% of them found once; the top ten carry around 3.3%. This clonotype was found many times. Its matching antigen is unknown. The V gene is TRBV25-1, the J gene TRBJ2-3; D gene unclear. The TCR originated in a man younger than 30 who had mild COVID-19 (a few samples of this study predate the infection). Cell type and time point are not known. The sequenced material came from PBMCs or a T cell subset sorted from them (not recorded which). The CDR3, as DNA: TGTGCCAGCAGTGATCAGGTTTCGGGAGATACGCAGTATTTT. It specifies CASSDQVSGDTQYF.